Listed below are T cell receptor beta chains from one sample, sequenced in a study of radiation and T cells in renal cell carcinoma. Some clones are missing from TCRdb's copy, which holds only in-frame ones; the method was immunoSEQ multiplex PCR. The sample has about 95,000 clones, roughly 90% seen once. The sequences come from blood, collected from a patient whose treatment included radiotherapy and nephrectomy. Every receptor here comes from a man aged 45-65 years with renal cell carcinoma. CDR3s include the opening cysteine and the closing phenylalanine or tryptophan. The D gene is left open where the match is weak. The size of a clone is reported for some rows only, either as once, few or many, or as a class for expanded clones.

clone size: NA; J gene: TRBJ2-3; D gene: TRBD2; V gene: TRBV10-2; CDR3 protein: CASSPTGTTTDTQYF; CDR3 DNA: TGCGCCAGCTCTCCTACCGGGACTACCACAGATACGCAGTATTTT
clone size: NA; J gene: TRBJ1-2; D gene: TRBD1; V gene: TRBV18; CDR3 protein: CASSPAGGKDGYTF; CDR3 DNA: TGTGCCAGCTCACCGGCAGGGGGCAAGGATGGCTACACCTTC
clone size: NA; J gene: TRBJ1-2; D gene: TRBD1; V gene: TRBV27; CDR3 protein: CASSPGTGDDGYTF; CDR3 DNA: TGTGCCAGCAGTCCGGGAACAGGGGATGATGGCTACACCTTC
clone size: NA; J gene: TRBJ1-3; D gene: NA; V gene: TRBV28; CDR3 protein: CASSFSGTLSGNTIYF; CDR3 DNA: TGTGCCAGCAGTTTTTCGGGCACTCTCTCTGGAAACACCATATATTTT
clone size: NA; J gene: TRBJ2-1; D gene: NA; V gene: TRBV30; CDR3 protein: CAWSEGSSYNEQFF; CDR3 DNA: TGTGCCTGGAGTGAGGGGAGCTCCTACAATGAGCAGTTCTTC
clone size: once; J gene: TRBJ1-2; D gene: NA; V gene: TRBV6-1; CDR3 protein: CASSEVGRGHGYTF; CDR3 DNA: TGTGCCAGCAGCGAGGTGGGACGGGGGCATGGCTACACCTTC
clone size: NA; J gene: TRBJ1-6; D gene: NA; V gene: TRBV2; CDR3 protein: CASRKDSSPLHF; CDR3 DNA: TGTGCCAGCAGAAAAGACAGTTCACCCCTCCACTTT
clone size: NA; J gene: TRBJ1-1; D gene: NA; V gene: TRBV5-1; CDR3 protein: CASSEDFRNTEAFF; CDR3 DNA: TGCGCCAGCAGCGAGGATTTTAGGAACACTGAAGCTTTCTTT
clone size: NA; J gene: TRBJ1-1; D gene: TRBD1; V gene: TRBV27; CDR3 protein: CASIGQGRTEAFF; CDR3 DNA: TGTGCCAGCATCGGACAGGGGAGGACTGAAGCTTTCTTT
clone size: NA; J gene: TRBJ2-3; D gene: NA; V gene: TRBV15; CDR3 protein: CATSRDKGRDTQYF; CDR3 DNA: TGTGCCACCAGCAGAGATAAAGGCCGCGATACGCAGTATTTT
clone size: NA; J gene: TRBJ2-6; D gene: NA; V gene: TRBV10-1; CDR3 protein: CASRGHVPSGANVLTF; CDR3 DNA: TGCGCCAGCAGGGGACACGTCCCCTCTGGGGCCAACGTCCTGACTTTC
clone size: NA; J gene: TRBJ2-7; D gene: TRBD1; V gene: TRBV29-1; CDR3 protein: CSVVGQGVRYEQYF; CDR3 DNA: TGCAGCGTCGTTGGGCAGGGGGTTCGCTACGAGCAGTACTTC
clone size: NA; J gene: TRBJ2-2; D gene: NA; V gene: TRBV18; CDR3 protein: CASSPRDTGELFF; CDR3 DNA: TGTGCCAGCTCACCACGTGACACCGGGGAGCTGTTTTTT
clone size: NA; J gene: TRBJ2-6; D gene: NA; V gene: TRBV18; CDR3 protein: CASSRTYPGANVLTF; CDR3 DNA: TGTGCCAGCTCGCGAACTTACCCTGGGGCCAACGTCCTGACTTTC
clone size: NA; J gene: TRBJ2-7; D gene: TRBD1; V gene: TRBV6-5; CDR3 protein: CASSLLGQRYEQYF; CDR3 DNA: TGTGCCAGCAGTCTCCTGGGACAGCGATACGAGCAGTACTTC
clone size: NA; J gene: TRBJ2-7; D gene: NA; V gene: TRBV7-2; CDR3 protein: CASSTQGYEQYF; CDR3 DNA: TGTGCCAGCAGCACCCAGGGCTACGAGCAGTACTTC
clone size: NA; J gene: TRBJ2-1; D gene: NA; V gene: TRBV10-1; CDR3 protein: CASPPVGGRVNEQFF; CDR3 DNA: TGCGCCAGTCCCCCTGTAGGGGGGAGGGTAAATGAGCAGTTCTTC
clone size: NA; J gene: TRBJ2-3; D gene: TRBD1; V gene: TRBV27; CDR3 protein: CASSIGTGEADTQYF; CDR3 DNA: TGTGCCAGCAGTATCGGGACAGGGGAAGCAGATACGCAGTATTTT
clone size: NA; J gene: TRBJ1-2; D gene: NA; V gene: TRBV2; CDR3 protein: CASSVRTVDGYTF; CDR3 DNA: TGTGCCAGCAGCGTAAGGACGGTGGACGGCTACACCTTC
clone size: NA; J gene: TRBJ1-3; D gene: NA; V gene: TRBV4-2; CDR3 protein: CASSQEIGGNGNTIYF; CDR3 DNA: TGTGCCAGCAGCCAAGAAATAGGGGGGAACGGAAACACCATATATTTT
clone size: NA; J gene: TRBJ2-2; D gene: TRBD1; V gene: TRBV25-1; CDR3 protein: CASSEPGQGLSGELFF; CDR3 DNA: TGTGCCAGCAGTGAACCGGGACAGGGATTGTCCGGGGAGCTGTTTTTT
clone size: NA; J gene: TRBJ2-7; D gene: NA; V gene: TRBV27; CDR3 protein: CASTAGMGTGSYEQYF; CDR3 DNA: TGTGCCAGCACCGCGGGGATGGGGACGGGCTCCTACGAGCAGTACTTC
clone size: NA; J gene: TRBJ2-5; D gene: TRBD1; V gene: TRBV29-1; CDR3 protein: CSVVYRGETQYF; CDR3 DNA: TGCAGCGTTGTGTACAGGGGCGAGACCCAGTACTTC
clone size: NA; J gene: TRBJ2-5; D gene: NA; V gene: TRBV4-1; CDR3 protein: CASSQNLGGTKQETQYF; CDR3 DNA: TGCGCCAGCAGCCAAAACTTAGGGGGGACTAAACAAGAGACCCAGTACTTC
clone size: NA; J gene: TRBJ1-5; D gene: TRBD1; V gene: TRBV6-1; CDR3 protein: CASSDLQGGLSQPQHF; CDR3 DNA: TGTGCCAGCAGTGACCTACAGGGGGGATTGAGTCAGCCCCAGCATTTT
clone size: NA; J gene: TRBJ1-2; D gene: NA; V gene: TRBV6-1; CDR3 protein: CASSPSDRLYGYTF; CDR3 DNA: TGTGCCAGCAGTCCGTCGGACAGACTCTATGGCTACACCTTC
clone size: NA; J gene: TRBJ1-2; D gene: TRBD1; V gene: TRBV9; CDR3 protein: CASSVTGQGGYGYTF; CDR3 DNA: TGTGCCAGCAGCGTAACGGGACAGGGGGGCTATGGCTACACCTTC
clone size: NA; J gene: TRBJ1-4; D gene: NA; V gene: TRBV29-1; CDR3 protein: CSAFLNEKLFF; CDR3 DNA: TGCAGCGCCTTCTTAAATGAAAAACTGTTTTTT
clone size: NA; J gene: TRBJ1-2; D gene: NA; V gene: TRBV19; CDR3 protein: CARDVNRKSYGYTF; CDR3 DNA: TGTGCCAGAGACGTTAACAGGAAAAGCTATGGCTACACCTTC
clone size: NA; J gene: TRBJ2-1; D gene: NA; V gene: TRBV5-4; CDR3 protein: CASSSRFHGEQFF; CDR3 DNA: TGTGCCAGCAGCTCACGGTTTCACGGTGAGCAGTTCTTC
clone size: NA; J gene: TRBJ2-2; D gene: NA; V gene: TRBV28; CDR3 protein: CASSFGVAGPSTGELFF; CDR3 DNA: TGTGCCAGCAGTTTCGGGGTAGCTGGACCAAGCACCGGGGAGCTGTTTTTT